The 21 T cell receptor beta chains given below trace back to one sample, sequenced in a study of response to subunit inactivated influenza vaccine. One entry per CDR3 protein results from TCRdb running MiXCR on the RT-PCR reads. In the table there are about 540,000 distinct CDR3 sequences, under 30% of which are singletons. A further study also used this sample, focusing on T cells expressing NK-cell markers. According to that study: Template switching by 5'RACE with UMIs generated the TCR beta cDNA.

The sample consisted of CD4+ T cells sorted from PBMCs, taken about 11 days after vaccination. All receptors derive from a man aged 45-65 years who received an inactivated influenza vaccine.

This clonotype was recorded a few times. The chain is built from TRBV20-1 and TRBJ2-5, with 8 bases lining up with TRBD2. The V and J ends lost 4 bases and 5 bases, in that order; junction bases with no gene match: 9. The length of the CDR3 is 14 residues. In germline, CDR1 is DFQATT, CDR2 SNEGSKA (reference sequence). This chain's CDR3 is CSATTGTRWETQYF. For the CDR3, the DNA is TGCAGTGCTACCACCGGGACTAGATGGGAGACCCAGTACTTC.

The chain carries TRBV5-1 and TRBJ2-7; TRBD2 might be the D (6 bases). V lost 4 bases, J lost 2 bases, and 19 bases lay in between. CDR3 length: 16 amino acids. The germline CDR1 and CDR2 sequences are SGHRS and YFSETQ. For the CDR3, the DNA is TGCGCCAGCAGCGTCGGGCGGGGATCCCACCCCTACGAGCAGTACTTC. Protein sequence: CASSVGRGSHPYEQYF.

This clonotype has a handful of counts. The J gene is TRBJ2-2, the V gene TRBV12-3 or TRBV12-4, with no clear D. CDR3 length: 13 amino acids. V was clipped by 1 base and J by 8 bases, with 8 bases between them. CDR3 DNA sequence: TGTGCCAGCAGTTTAGATAATGTAGGGGAGCTGTTTTTT. This translates into CASSLDNVGELFF.

This clonotype was recorded a few times. This chain connects TRBV5-1 to TRBJ2-3, with TRBD1 matching over 8 bases. The junction had 7 bases not matched to a gene; V was cut back by 5 bases and J by 2 bases. The CDR3 sequence is 15 residues long. Germline V CDR1 and CDR2: SGHRS, YFSETQ. CDR3 amino acids: CASRRQGQFTDTQYF. CDR3 DNA: TGCGCCAGCAGGCGACAGGGGCAATTCACAGATACGCAGTATTTT. The full variable domain, completed using reference TRBV5-1 and TRBJ2-3, is KAGVTQTPRYLIKTRGQQVTLSCSPISGHRSVSWYQQTPGQGLQFLFEYFSETQRNKGNFPGRFSGRQFSNSRSEMNVSTLELGDSALYLCASRRQGQFTDTQYFGPGTRLTVL.

CDR3 DNA sequence: TGTGCCAGCAGCTTCAGTGAAGGCACCGGGGAGCTGTTTTTT. Its protein product is CASSFSEGTGELFF. This chain connects TRBV11-2 to TRBJ2-2; D is uncertain. CDR3 length: 14 residues. Per germline, CDR1 SGHAT and CDR2 FQNNGV. V was cut by 3 bases and J by 4 bases, with 9 bases left in between.

The rearrangement links TRBV4-3 to TRBJ2-5; unclear D gene. Germline V gene data show CDR1 as LGHNA and CDR2 as YSLEER. The CDR3 runs to 15 residues. Trimming left V 0 bases short and J 0 bases short, with 8 bases between. The CDR3 protein is CASSQDVSYQETQYF. In nucleotides, the CDR3 is TGCGCCAGCAGCCAAGATGTTTCCTACCAAGAGACCCAGTACTTC.

Only a few counts were recorded for this clonotype. The rearrangement joins TRBV7-9 to TRBJ2-2; D remains ambiguous. Per germline, CDR1 SEHNR and CDR2 FQNEAQ (reference sequence). The V end was cut by 1 base, the J end by 6 bases, with 15 bases between. This CDR3 has 16 amino acids. This CDR3 is CASSLVPRLGPGELFF. The CDR3 nucleotides are TGTGCCAGCAGCTTAGTTCCCAGACTTGGGCCCGGGGAGCTGTTTTTT.

In this sample, this clonotype turned up a few times. The V gene is TRBV19, the J gene TRBJ1-4; D ambiguous. This CDR3 region has 15 residues. From germline, CDR1 is LNHDA and CDR2 SQIVND (reference sequence). The V end lost 3 bases, the J end lost 10 bases, and 18 bases lay between the germline ends. The CDR3 sequence is CASSIGRLRAGKLFF. DNA for the CDR3: TGTGCCAGTAGTATTGGCCGACTGCGCGCCGGAAAACTGTTTTTT.

V usage is TRBV6-1 and J usage is TRBJ2-7, with 10 bases aligning to TRBD1. The CDR3 consists of 14 residues. Trimming took 5 bases from V and 3 from J; bases not matched to a gene: 4. Germline V CDR1 and CDR2: MNHNS, SASEGT. The CDR3 spells CASSPWDRGYEQYF. CDR3 nucleotides: TGTGCCAGCAGTCCCTGGGACAGGGGCTACGAGCAGTACTTC.

The CDR3 region is CASSPKRVYNEQFF. CDR3 bases: TGTGCCAGCAGCCCGAAGCGCGTCTACAATGAGCAGTTCTTC. The chain uses TRBV5-4 and TRBJ2-1; no clear D gene. Germline V lookup: CDR1 SGHNT, CDR2 YYREEE (reference sequence). This CDR3 contains 14 residues. Deletions cut 4 bases from V and 3 bases from J, with 11 bases between.

This clonotype was observed a handful of times. This chain joins TRBV12-3 or TRBV12-4 and TRBJ2-2; TRBD2 aligns across 7 bases. V shed 2 bases, J shed 5 bases, and the junction held 8 bases outside the gene matches. The CDR3 consists of 16 residues. The CDR3 loop reads CASSLRGGRGTGELFF. The DNA for the CDR3 is TGTGCCAGCAGTTTACGCGGCGGGAGAGGGACCGGGGAGCTGTTTTTT.

A few counts support this clonotype. The CDR3 loop is CSAMTGRSYEQYF. For the CDR3, the DNA is TGCAGTGCAATGACAGGGCGCTCCTACGAGCAGTACTTC. The chain joins TRBV20-1 to TRBJ2-7; 7 bases align to TRBD1. V was pared by 6 bases and J by 0 bases, with 5 bases of the junction left unmatched. CDR1 and CDR2 (germline): DFQATT, SNEGSKA (reference sequence). This CDR3 contains 13 residues.

This clonotype was seen a handful of times. V gene TRBV4-2 combines with J gene TRBJ2-5; 8 nucleotides line up with TRBD1. V was pared by 5 bases and J by 2 bases, with 7 bases of the junction left unmatched. Germline V gene sequence: CDR1 LGHNA, CDR2 YNFKEQ. This CDR3 spans 15 amino acids. The CDR3 sequence: CASSSPGQGQETQYF. The DNA for the CDR3 is TGTGCCAGCAGCTCCCCCGGACAGGGACAAGAGACCCAGTACTTC.

V gene TRBV14 combines with J gene TRBJ2-1, with TRBD2 as a possible D gene (6 bases). Looked up from germline, CDR1 is SGHDN and CDR2 is FVKESK. CDR3 length equals 15 residues. V lost 0 bases and J 5 bases, leaving 11 bases between the germline ends. CDR3 DNA: TGTGCCAGCAGCCAAGAAGGAGGGAAGAACAATGAGCAGTTCTTC. This gives the protein CASSQEGGKNNEQFF.

The chain links TRBV10-3 to TRBJ2-3, with a tentative D call TRBD1 (6 bases). V gave up 2 bases and J gave up 0 bases, with 12 bases separating them. The CDR3 covers 16 residues. From germline, CDR1 is ENHRY and CDR2 SYGVKD. The CDR3 sequence is CAISEGRGYSTDTQYF. The CDR3 DNA reads TGTGCCATCAGTGAGGGCAGGGGCTACAGCACAGATACGCAGTATTTT.

CDR3 sequence (DNA): TGTGCCAGCAGCCAGGGGGGTATCGGGGAGCTGTTTTTT. Translation: CASSQGGIGELFF. The rearrangement links TRBV11-3 to TRBJ2-2; TRBD1 is a possible D gene (7 bases). V lost 5 bases, J lost 7 bases, and 11 bases lay in between. CDR3 length equals 13 residues. Germline V gives CDR1 SGHNT, CDR2 YENEEA.

This rearrangement joins TRBV7-9 to TRBJ1-1; 8 bases line up with TRBD1. The CDR3 totals 13 residues. Germline V CDR1 and CDR2: SEHNR, FQNEAQ (reference sequence). V dropped 1 base and J dropped 10; count of bases not matched to a gene: 5. The CDR3 nucleotides are TGTGCCAGCAGCTTAGGACAGGGGAGGGGAGCTTTCTTT. Translating gives CASSLGQGRGAFF. Together with reference TRBV7-9 and TRBJ1-1, the CDR3 gives the full variable domain: DTGVSQNPRHKITKRGQNVTFRCDPISEHNRLYWYRQTLGQGPEFLTYFQNEAQLEKSRLLSDRFSAERPKGSFSTLEIQRTEQGDSAMYLCASSLGQGRGAFFGQGTRLTVV.

The V gene is TRBV5-5, the J gene TRBJ2-7; a possible D gene is TRBD2 (5 bases). CDR3 length: 15 amino acids. CDR1 SGHKS and CDR2 YYEKEE come from the germline V gene (reference sequence). Trimming removed 5 bases at V and 6 bases at J, with 21 bases between. The CDR3 nucleotides read TGTGCCAGCAGTCAAAGCAGTGGGAGACTTACCGAGCAGTACTTC. Translating gives CASSQSSGRLTEQYF.

The chain uses TRBV7-2 and TRBJ1-5; 9 bases line up with TRBD1. The CDR3 runs 15 residues. Germline V gives CDR1 SGHTA, CDR2 FQGNSA. With 4 bases clipped from V and 0 bases from J, the junction kept 1 base outside the gene matches. CDR3 in DNA: TGTGCCAGCAGCTCACAGGGGGCTAGCAATCAGCCCCAGCATTTT. Its translation: CASSSQGASNQPQHF. The full variable domain, its missing parts supplied by reference TRBV7-2 and TRBJ1-5, is GAGVSQSPSNKVTEKGKDVELRCDPISGHTALYWYRQSLGQGLEFLIYFQGNSAPDKSGLPSDRFSAERTGGSVSTLTIQRTQQEDSAVYLCASSSQGASNQPQHFGDGTRLSIL.

The chain links TRBV7-2 to TRBJ1-1; 7 bases align to TRBD1. V lost 5 bases and J lost 8; bases outside the gene matches: 8. From germline, CDR1 is SGHTA and CDR2 FQGNSA. CDR3 length equals 13 residues. The CDR3 reads CASSKSRDREAFF. Here the CDR3 DNA reads TGTGCCAGCAGCAAAAGTAGGGACAGAGAAGCTTTCTTT. The full variable domain, in which reference TRBV7-2 and TRBJ1-1 provide the parts outside the CDR3, is GAGVSQSPSNKVTEKGKDVELRCDPISGHTALYWYRQSLGQGLEFLIYFQGNSAPDKSGLPSDRFSAERTGGSVSTLTIQRTQQEDSAVYLCASSKSRDREAFFGQGTRLTVV.

In this sample, this clonotype turned up a few times. The chain uses TRBV28 and TRBJ1-5; a possible D gene is TRBD1 (5 bases). CDR3 length equals 15 residues. The germline V and J ends were trimmed by 6 bases and 6 bases, with 18 bases remaining between them. Germline CDR1 MDHEN, CDR2 SYDVKM. CDR3 sequence: CASSRISGGIQPQHF. DNA for the CDR3: TGTGCCAGCAGCCGGATCAGCGGGGGGATTCAGCCCCAGCATTTT.